This T cell receptor (beta chain) was captured in a study of beta chain features in type 1 diabetes. About this clone itself: The antigen is not known.

This CDR3 region has 15 residues. Germline-derived CDR1 and CDR2 are SGHRS and YFSETQ. The V end lost 0 bases, the J end lost 1 base, and 7 bases lay between the germline ends. Study-wide results and limits: Because the template was cDNA, high-expressing cells might be over-represented. TCRB CDR3 length was moderately but significantly reduced in all four CD4+ subsets of Type 1 diabetes patients. Fewer junction insertions and more nucleotide deletions appeared in type 1 diabetes patients.

As every portion of the isolated RNA was reverse transcribed, the sequencing read expressed TCRB transcripts. Method: immunoSEQ multiplex PCR; TCRdb's copy keeps in-frame clones and lacks some. The sample lists roughly 700,000 clones; 10% to 15% were seen once. Source material: naive CD4+ T cells from blood. The origin of this receptor is a young man with type 1 diabetes. The V and J genes are TRBV5-1 and TRBJ2-2, with no clear D. CDR3 residues: CASSLGYWNTGELFF. In DNA form, the CDR3 reads TGCGCCAGCAGCTTGGGTTATTGGAACACCGGGGAGCTGTTTTTT. The entire variable domain, with the rest obtained from reference TRBV5-1 and TRBJ2-2, is as follows: KAGVTQTPRYLIKTRGQQVTLSCSPISGHRSVSWYQQTPGQGLQFLFEYFSETQRNKGNFPGRFSGRQFSNSRSEMNVSTLELGDSALYLCASSLGYWNTGELFFGEGSRLTVL.